Presented here are 23 T cell receptor beta chains from one specimen sequenced in a study of cytomegalovirus exposure and HLA in healthy donors (dated by TCRdb to 2016 to 2017). Library construction relied on the immunoSEQ multiplex PCR assay. For the multiplex PCR, a mixture combining 60 forward primers for TCR Vbeta segments and 13 reverse primers for TCR Jbeta segments was used. This is the immuneACCESS table as TCRdb keeps it, with only in-frame sequences that have V and J called. A part of the clones is gone; compared with another copy, unresolved V genes explain less than half, and the rest is unexplained. This sample lists about 130,000 clones; around four fifths were detected once. The top ten clonotypes cover roughly 1.4% of the sample. Sequencing was carried out using PBMCs. Source of these receptors: a man in his forties in good health and CMV-seronegative.

The chain couples TRBV5-4 to TRBJ1-2, with 11 bases lining up with TRBD1. J lost 1 base, V lost 3 bases, and 8 bases had no gene match. The CDR3 is made up of 17 amino acids. Germline V gene data show CDR1 as SGHNT and CDR2 as YYREEE (reference sequence). CDR3 amino acids: CASSSGTGGEINYGYTF. Written as DNA, the CDR3 is TGTGCCAGCAGCTCCGGGACAGGGGGTGAGATTAACTATGGCTACACCTTC.

This sequence joins TRBV7-6 and TRBJ1-1; 7 nucleotides line up with TRBD1. From germline, CDR1 is SGHVS and CDR2 FNYEAQ. The CDR3 is 14 residues long. The V gene end was trimmed by 3 bases and the J gene end by 3 bases; junction bases not matched to a gene: 4. CDR3 region: CASSFGRGDTEAFF. CDR3 bases: TGTGCCAGCAGCTTCGGCAGGGGGGACACTGAAGCTTTCTTT.

V and J are TRBV7-3 and TRBJ2-7; D possibly corresponds to TRBD2 (6 bases). V was trimmed by 5 bases and J by 6 bases, leaving 14 bases between them. Germline CDR1 is SGHTA and CDR2 is FQGTGA. This CDR3 comprises 13 residues. The CDR3 DNA reads TGTGCCAGCAGCACCGGAGGGAACGTCGAGCAGTACTTC. It specifies CASSTGGNVEQYF.

The chain has TRBV4-1 and TRBJ1-2; a weak D match, TRBD1 (5 bases). The CDR3 spans 13 residues. V was trimmed by 2 bases and J by 5 bases, leaving 9 bases between them. The germline V gene has CDR1 MGHRA and CDR2 YSYEKL. CDR3 in amino acids: CASSQRGRYGYTF. For the CDR3, the DNA is TGCGCCAGCAGCCAACGGGGGAGGTATGGCTACACCTTC.

This chain uses TRBV28 with TRBJ2-7; weak D call: TRBD2 (6 bases). CDR3 length: 12 residues. V lost 6 bases to trimming and J lost 4 bases, with 10 bases between them. Germline CDR1 reads MDHEN; CDR2 reads SYDVKM. This chain's CDR3 is CASSPGGYEQYF. Written as DNA, the CDR3 is TGTGCCAGCAGCCCCGGGGGATACGAGCAGTACTTC.

V is TRBV29-1 and J is TRBJ1-2, with a weak D call TRBD1 (6 bases). CDR1 is SQVTM and CDR2 is ANQGSEA in the germline V gene. V lost 6 bases, J lost 6 bases, and 17 bases lay in between. The CDR3 sequence is 13 residues long. The CDR3 coding sequence is TGCAGCGTCCTCGCAGGGGCAACCCATGGCTACACCTTC. Its protein is CSVLAGATHGYTF.

The rearrangement links TRBV6-5 to TRBJ1-2; unclear D gene. Germline CDR1 reads MNHEY; CDR2 reads SVGAGI. This CDR3 has 13 amino acids. V was pared by 3 bases and J by 4 bases, with 9 bases between. The CDR3 is CASSYEGSYGYTF. CDR3 DNA sequence: TGTGCCAGCAGTTATGAGGGATCCTATGGCTACACCTTC.

In its sample, this clone was seen once. V gene TRBV5-5 combines with J gene TRBJ2-1, with 10 bases identical to TRBD2. Germline V gene lookup returns CDR1 SGHKS and CDR2 YYEKEE (reference sequence). CDR3 length: 15 amino acids. V shed 2 bases, J shed 7 bases, and the junction held 6 bases outside the gene matches. The CDR3 DNA reads TGTGCCAGCAGCTTAGCGGGGGGGCCTTGGAATGAGCAGTTCTTC. This codes for CASSLAGGPWNEQFF.

The chain combines TRBV5-1 with TRBJ1-1, with a tentative D call TRBD1 (6 bases). Trimming cost V 0 bases and J 2 bases, with 8 bases left between them. Germline V gene data show CDR1 as SGHRS and CDR2 as YFSETQ. The CDR3 loop spans 14 amino acids. As DNA, the CDR3 is TGCGCCAGCAGCTTGGCGGGACAAAACACTGAAGCTTTCTTT. Its translation is CASSLAGQNTEAFF.

The chain employs TRBV7-3 and TRBJ2-5; 10 nucleotides agree with TRBD1. V shed 1 base and J 4 bases; nucleotides not matched to a gene: 6. Germline loops: CDR1 SGHTA, CDR2 FQGTGA. The CDR3 length is 16 residues. Here the CDR3 reads CASSLNRQGAGETQYF. The DNA for the CDR3 is TGTGCCAGCAGCTTAAATCGACAGGGGGCTGGAGAGACCCAGTACTTC.

Only one count was recorded for this clone. The V gene is TRBV2, the J gene TRBJ2-7; 7 nucleotides line up with TRBD2. This CDR3 is built from 15 residues. V shed 7 bases, J shed 6 bases, and the junction held 15 bases outside the gene matches. Looked up from germline, CDR1 is SNHLY and CDR2 is FYNNEI. The CDR3 region is CASKVRPGGMPEQYF. Here the CDR3 DNA reads TGTGCCAGCAAGGTCAGGCCCGGGGGGATGCCCGAGCAGTACTTC.

The rearrangement uses TRBV19 and TRBJ2-7; 8 bases align to TRBD2. Germline assignment: CDR1 LNHDA and CDR2 SQIVND (reference sequence). After removal of 5 bases from V and 1 base from J, the junction contained 7 bases not matched to a gene. The CDR3 loop spans 15 amino acids. CDR3 nucleotides: TGTGCCAGTAGTCCCTCGGTAGCGGGATCCTACGAGCAGTACTTC. Its translation: CASSPSVAGSYEQYF.

The chain combines TRBV2 with TRBJ2-5; TRBD2 matches 9 bases. CDR1 and CDR2 (germline): SNHLY, FYNNEI. Trimming removed 7 bases from V and 5 bases from J; junction bases left unmatched: 11. This CDR3 is built from 15 residues. CDR3 nucleotides: TGTGCCAGCATATACCAAGCGGGAGGTGGGGAGACCCAGTACTTC. This gives the protein CASIYQAGGGETQYF.

The chain carries TRBV7-3 and TRBJ2-2; TRBD1 might be the D (5 bases). V lost 5 bases and J 0 bases, leaving 10 bases between the germline ends. The germline gives CDR1 SGHTA, CDR2 FQGTGA. The CDR3 has 15 residues. CDR3 nucleotide sequence: TGTGCCAGCAGCCCTTCGACAGCGAACACCGGGGAGCTGTTTTTT. It is translated as CASSPSTANTGELFF.

The CDR3 reads CASRIDFPPYEQYF. The CDR3 DNA sequence: TGTGCCAGCAGGATTGACTTTCCGCCCTACGAGCAGTACTTC. The chain combines TRBV6-5 with TRBJ2-5; D uncertain. The DNA matches TRBJ2-7 better at its end, which makes the J call doubtful. The germline CDR1 and CDR2 sequences are MNHEY and SVGAGI. The CDR3 extends over 14 amino acids.

This chain connects TRBV6-4 to TRBJ2-1, with 15 bases matching TRBD2. In germline, CDR1 is MRHNA, CDR2 SNTAGT. With V trimmed by 0 bases and J by 8 bases, 5 bases remained unmatched. This CDR3 is built from 17 residues. CDR3 residues: CASSDSRTSGGADEQFF. CDR3 nucleotide sequence: TGTGCCAGCAGTGACTCGAGGACTAGCGGGGGGGCCGATGAGCAGTTCTTC.

This clone was seen more than once but under ten times. This chain joins TRBV4-3 and TRBJ2-3; possible D gene TRBD1, 5 bases. The germline CDR1 and CDR2 sequences are LGHNA and YSLEER. The CDR3 runs 16 residues. V lost 3 bases and J 2 bases, leaving 15 bases between the germline ends. As DNA, the CDR3 is TGCGCCAGCAGCCAGAGAACAGGAATGGTCACAGATACGCAGTATTTT. This translates into CASSQRTGMVTDTQYF.

The CDR3 region has the DNA TGTGCCAGAAGCTTGTTTCGAGGGCGAGACACCATATATTTT. It is translated as CARSLFRGRDTIYF. The rearrangement links TRBV5-3 to TRBJ1-3; D call uncertain. TRBV5-3 is an open reading frame, and its role is uncertain. The V and J ends lost 1 base and 8 bases respectively, with 13 bases between them. This CDR3 is built from 14 residues.

J is TRBJ1-2 and V is TRBV19; the D gene is possibly TRBD1 (6 bases). Per the germline V gene, CDR1 is LNHDA and CDR2 is SQIVND (reference sequence). Trimming took off 7 bases at V and 2 bases at J, with 14 bases between the two ends. This CDR3 has 14 amino acids. This CDR3 is CASTQGPANYGYTF. The CDR3, as DNA: TGTGCCAGTACTCAGGGGCCGGCGAACTATGGCTACACCTTC.

The V and J genes are TRBV7-8 and TRBJ2-1, with 9 bases lining up with TRBD1. The CDR3 sequence is 15 residues long. The junction had 9 bases not matched to a gene; V was cut back by 5 bases and J by 7 bases. The V gene's germline CDR1 is SGHVS and CDR2 FQNEAQ. The CDR3 DNA is TGTGCCAGCAGCCCCCTCGGGACAGGGAGGAATGAGCAGTTCTTC. As protein: CASSPLGTGRNEQFF.

The chain has TRBV27 and TRBJ1-6; D not certain. The CDR3 extends over 16 amino acids. Trimming removed 1 base from V and 0 bases from J, with 7 bases in between. Germline values: CDR1 MNHEY, CDR2 SMNVEV (reference sequence). The CDR3 DNA sequence: TGTGCCAGCAGTTTATTCCCCAGCTCCTATAATTCACCCCTCCACTTT. It translates to CASSLFPSSYNSPLHF.

This rearrangement joins TRBV6-5 to TRBJ2-3; TRBD2 aligns across 11 bases. This CDR3 contains 15 residues. Trimming at V came to 5 bases and at J to 7 bases, leaving 8 bases not matched to a gene. Germline V gene data show CDR1 as MNHEY and CDR2 as SVGAGI. The CDR3 protein is CASSQRTSGRYTQYF. In nucleotides, the CDR3 is TGTGCCAGCAGTCAGAGGACTAGCGGGCGATATACGCAGTATTTT.

The rearrangement joins TRBV18 to TRBJ2-7; 7 nucleotides match TRBD2. The length of the CDR3 is 14 residues. The V and J ends lost 6 bases and 0 bases, in that order; junction bases with no gene match: 5. Germline CDR1 KGHSH, CDR2 LQKENI. CDR3 in amino acids: CASSPGTNSYEQYF. The CDR3 nucleotides read TGTGCCAGCTCCCCCGGGACTAACTCCTACGAGCAGTACTTC.